Listed below are T cell receptor beta chains from one sample, sequenced in a study of blood T cells in healthy people across ages. Each CDR3 protein gets one entry after TCRdb re-called the 5' RACE reads with MiXCR. The sample includes 650,000 to 900,000 distinct CDR3 sequences, 62% of them seen just once. The sequencing input was blood. These receptors were obtained from a man younger than 45 in good health. Both conserved end residues are part of each CDR3. Each record gives: D gene, V gene, CDR3 length, clone size, J gene, CDR3 protein, CDR3 DNA. The D gene is left open where the match is weak. For some rows the clone size is stated as once, few or many, or as a class when expanded; others skip it.

D gene: -
V gene: TRBV20-1
CDR3 length: 15
clone size: -
J gene: TRBJ2-5
CDR3 protein: CSAGGAKWDQGTQYF
CDR3 DNA: TGCAGTGCTGGGGGGGCTAAGTGGGACCAAGGGACCCAGTACTTC

D gene: TRBD2
V gene: TRBV11-3
CDR3 length: 13
clone size: -
J gene: TRBJ2-5
CDR3 protein: CASSMGLAMTQYF
CDR3 DNA: TGTGCCAGCAGCATGGGACTAGCAATGACCCAGTACTTC

D gene: -
V gene: TRBV5-1
CDR3 length: 14
clone size: -
J gene: TRBJ2-7
CDR3 protein: CASSFEGTTYEQYF
CDR3 DNA: TGCGCCAGCAGCTTCGAGGGTACCACCTACGAGCAGTACTTC

D gene: TRBD2
V gene: TRBV28
CDR3 length: 14
clone size: -
J gene: TRBJ2-4
CDR3 protein: CASSQYGGENIQYF
CDR3 DNA: TGTGCCAGCAGCCAGTACGGGGGGGAAAACATTCAGTACTTC

D gene: -
V gene: TRBV6-1
CDR3 length: 15
clone size: -
J gene: TRBJ2-7
CDR3 protein: CASSTRDFQAYEQYF
CDR3 DNA: TGTGCCAGCAGTACCCGGGACTTCCAGGCCTACGAGCAGTACTTC

D gene: -
V gene: TRBV28
CDR3 length: 14
clone size: -
J gene: TRBJ2-7
CDR3 protein: CAGTPPGRSYEQYF
CDR3 DNA: TGTGCCGGCACCCCCCCGGGGAGGAGCTACGAGCAGTACTTC

D gene: -
V gene: TRBV28
CDR3 length: 12
clone size: -
J gene: TRBJ1-2
CDR3 protein: CASTTGNYGYTF
CDR3 DNA: TGTGCCAGCACAACAGGGAACTATGGCTACACCTTC

D gene: -
V gene: TRBV30
CDR3 length: 13
clone size: -
J gene: TRBJ2-5
CDR3 protein: CVWSVGGGETQYF
CDR3 DNA: TGTGTCTGGAGTGTAGGAGGGGGGGAGACCCAGTACTTC

D gene: -
V gene: TRBV15
CDR3 length: 12
clone size: -
J gene: TRBJ1-3
CDR3 protein: CATSEIGNTIYF
CDR3 DNA: TGTGCCACCAGCGAGATTGGAAACACCATATATTTT

D gene: -
V gene: TRBV7-9
CDR3 length: 12
clone size: few
J gene: TRBJ1-2
CDR3 protein: CASSLEVAGYTF
CDR3 DNA: TGTGCCAGCAGCTTAGAGGTAGCTGGCTACACCTTC

D gene: -
V gene: TRBV5-1
CDR3 length: 13
clone size: -
J gene: TRBJ1-1
CDR3 protein: CASSLAANTEAFF
CDR3 DNA: TGCGCCAGCAGCTTGGCCGCCAACACTGAAGCTTTCTTT

D gene: -
V gene: TRBV12-3/TRBV12-4
CDR3 length: 14
clone size: -
J gene: TRBJ2-7
CDR3 protein: CASSFAQGPYEQYF
CDR3 DNA: TGTGCCAGCAGTTTTGCCCAAGGGCCGTACGAGCAGTACTTC

D gene: -
V gene: TRBV28
CDR3 length: 15
clone size: -
J gene: TRBJ2-7
CDR3 protein: CASSNMKKRAYEQYF
CDR3 DNA: TGTGCCAGCAGCAATATGAAAAAACGGGCCTACGAGCAGTACTTC

D gene: -
V gene: TRBV7-2
CDR3 length: 13
clone size: -
J gene: TRBJ1-6
CDR3 protein: CASSLDQNSPLHF
CDR3 DNA: TGTGCCAGCAGCTTAGACCAAAATTCACCCCTCCACTTT

D gene: -
V gene: TRBV20-1
CDR3 length: 11
clone size: few
J gene: TRBJ1-2
CDR3 protein: CSARYRDGYTF
CDR3 DNA: TGCAGTGCTAGGTACAGGGATGGCTACACCTTC

D gene: TRBD1
V gene: TRBV28
CDR3 length: 16
clone size: -
J gene: TRBJ1-5
CDR3 protein: CASSPPGTGRDQPQHF
CDR3 DNA: TGTGCCAGCAGTCCTCCCGGGACAGGGAGGGATCAGCCCCAGCATTTT

D gene: -
V gene: TRBV20-1
CDR3 length: 12
clone size: once
J gene: TRBJ1-2
CDR3 protein: CSASDSLYGYTF
CDR3 DNA: TGCAGTGCTTCCGACAGCCTCTATGGCTACACCTTC

D gene: TRBD2
V gene: TRBV7-2
CDR3 length: 19
clone size: -
J gene: TRBJ2-5
CDR3 protein: CASSFGTGTSGPLQETQYF
CDR3 DNA: TGTGCCAGCAGCTTCGGGACCGGGACTAGCGGCCCCCTGCAAGAGACCCAGTACTTC